The 25 T cell receptor beta chains below all came from one sample that was sequenced in a study of T cells in Graves' hyperthyroidism and ophthalmopathy. It was RNA transcripts that yielded the amplified TCR beta CDR3 regions. HTBI primers were employed in a first-round RT-PCR of the TCR CDR3. MiXCR, run by TCRdb on the multiplex PCR reads, gives a single entry per CDR3 protein. Of around 690,000 distinct CDR3 sequences listed, around 20% are singletons. Input material: blood. These receptor sequences come from a man younger than 45 with Graves' ophthalmopathy.

The gene calls are TRBV3-1 and TRBJ2-1; D gene unclear. This CDR3 region has 12 residues. V lost 0 bases, J lost 9 bases, and 6 bases lay in between. The germline CDR1 and CDR2 sequences are LGHDT and YNNKEL (reference sequence). CDR3 in amino acids: CASSQEYGEQFF. In DNA, the CDR3 is TGTGCCAGCAGCCAAGAGTACGGTGAGCAGTTCTTC.

This clonotype was seen more than once but under ten times. The chain recombines TRBV20-1 with TRBJ2-7; 8 bases fit TRBD1. In germline, CDR1 is DFQATT, CDR2 SNEGSKA (reference sequence). The V gene end was trimmed by 0 bases and the J gene end by 3 bases; junction bases not matched to a gene: 7. The CDR3 spans 15 residues. The CDR3 loop reads CSARDRTGLNYEQYF. CDR3 nucleotides: TGCAGTGCTAGAGATCGGACAGGGCTAAACTACGAGCAGTACTTC.

This clonotype was counted only a few times. The chain combines TRBV6-1 with TRBJ2-3, with D perhaps TRBD2 (5 bases). With 7 bases removed from V and 2 bases from J, the gap between germline ends came to 10 bases. The CDR3 consists of 13 residues. The V gene's germline CDR1 is MNHNS and CDR2 SASEGT. In DNA form, the CDR3 reads TGTGCCAGCACTAGCTCCTACACAGATACGCAGTATTTT. Encoded protein: CASTSSYTDTQYF.

This clonotype has only a few counts. The chain links TRBV15 to TRBJ2-2; D remains ambiguous. Germline V gene lookup returns CDR1 LNHNV and CDR2 YYDKDF (reference sequence). This CDR3 contains 17 residues. Trimming took off 7 bases at V and 1 base at J, with 19 bases between the two ends. CDR3 amino acids: CATTPTRGRGNTGELFF. The CDR3 DNA follows: TGTGCCACCACCCCCACCCGTGGACGAGGGAACACCGGGGAGCTGTTTTTT.

Regarding this clonotype: Because it lacks the conserved phenylalanine or tryptophan at the end, this CDR3 is likely a read error. This rearrangement joins TRBV7-9 to TRBJ2-7, with TRBD2 matching over 10 bases. Per germline, CDR1 SEHNR and CDR2 FQNEAQ (reference sequence). This CDR3 comprises 15 residues. V lost 5 bases, J lost 3 bases, and 7 bases stayed unmatched. CDR3 bases: TGTGCCAGCAGCCCCCCGGCTAGCGGGAGCTACGAGCAGTACCTC. Amino acids: CASSPPASGSYEQYL.

The J gene is TRBJ2-7, the V gene TRBV6-2 or TRBV6-3; maybe TRBD2 (6 bases). Looked up from germline, CDR1 is MNHEY and CDR2 is SVGEGT. Trimming pared 4 bases from V and 6 bases from J, leaving 16 bases between. The CDR3 extends over 14 amino acids. The CDR3 reads CASSSGTGLSEQYF. CDR3 DNA sequence: TGTGCCAGCAGTTCCGGGACTGGTCTGTCCGAGCAGTACTTC.

This clonotype came up many times. The chain combines TRBV6-1 with TRBJ2-2, with D perhaps TRBD2 (6 bases). V lost 6 bases and J lost 0, with 17 bases in between. The CDR3 loop spans 17 amino acids. Per the germline V gene, CDR1 is MNHNS and CDR2 is SASEGT. The CDR3 is CASRSSGYTANTGELFF. The CDR3 nucleotides read TGTGCCAGCAGATCAAGCGGGTACACCGCGAACACCGGGGAGCTGTTTTTT.

There are many counts of this clonotype. The chain recombines TRBV12-3 or TRBV12-4 with TRBJ1-6; D may be TRBD1 (5 bases). This CDR3 has 14 amino acids. V was trimmed by 1 base and J by 7 bases, leaving 8 bases between them. CDR3 nucleotide sequence: TGTGCCAGCAGTTTAGTTCCAGGGAATTCACCCCTCCACTTT. Translating it yields CASSLVPGNSPLHF.

This clonotype has a count of ten or more. The chain recombines TRBV12-3 or TRBV12-4 with TRBJ1-1; no firm D call. V was pared by 2 bases and J by 5 bases, with 6 bases between. The CDR3 is 12 amino acids. The CDR3 loop is CASSLTSTEAFF. The CDR3 DNA reads TGTGCCAGCAGTTTAACCTCTACTGAAGCTTTCTTT.

The V call is TRBV6-1, the J call TRBJ2-1, with 10 positions matching TRBD1. Losses at the gene ends were 5 bases for V and 3 bases for J; bases not matched to a gene: 7. The CDR3 length is 16 residues. Germline V gives CDR1 MNHNS, CDR2 SASEGT. DNA of the CDR3: TGTGCCAGCAGTCTAACCGGGACAGGGGTCTACAATGAGCAGTTCTTC. Its protein product is CASSLTGTGVYNEQFF.

This sequence joins TRBV28 and TRBJ1-1; 8 bases are shared with TRBD1. The germline CDR1 and CDR2 sequences are MDHEN and SYDVKM. This CDR3 comprises 15 residues. The junction had 10 bases not matched to a gene; V was cut back by 5 bases and J by 5 bases. The CDR3 bases are TGTGCCAGCAGTGAAGACAGGGGAAGTTGGACTGAAGCTTTCTTT. It translates to CASSEDRGSWTEAFF.

The chain carries TRBV20-1 and TRBJ2-2, with D tentatively TRBD2 (5 bases). V lost 3 bases to trimming and J lost 3 bases, with 17 bases between them. Germline-derived CDR1 and CDR2 are DFQATT and SNEGSKA (reference sequence). This CDR3 contains 16 residues. The CDR3 loop is CSARPRASPHTGELFF. The CDR3 DNA follows: TGCAGTGCTAGGCCTCGGGCTAGCCCCCACACCGGGGAGCTGTTTTTT.

The V and J genes are TRBV11-2 and TRBJ1-2, with 11 positions matching TRBD1. Trimming at V came to 4 bases and at J to 3 bases, leaving 4 bases not matched to a gene. The CDR3 consists of 15 residues. Germline CDR1 SGHAT, CDR2 FQNNGV. The DNA of the CDR3 is TGTGCCAGCAGCTCTTGGACAGGGGGCGACTATGGCTACACCTTC. It encodes CASSSWTGGDYGYTF.

Ten or more counts support this clonotype. V is TRBV20-1 and J is TRBJ2-1; the D is unclear. Trimming took 3 bases from V and 5 from J, leaving 11 bases between them. From germline, CDR1 is DFQATT and CDR2 SNEGSKA (reference sequence). The CDR3 extends over 13 amino acids. The CDR3 coding sequence is TGCAGTGCTAGGCCCACCCAAAACAATGAGCAGTTCTTC. It is translated as CSARPTQNNEQFF.

The chain has TRBV5-1 and TRBJ2-3, with D hard to call. Germline CDR1 SGHRS, CDR2 YFSETQ. Trimming removed 7 bases at V and 4 bases at J, with 10 bases between. The CDR3 sequence is 12 residues long. CDR3 bases: TGCGCCAGCTATCATCGACCAGATACGCAGTATTTT. Encoded protein: CASYHRPDTQYF.

This clonotype was seen ten or more times. The rearrangement joins TRBV12-3 or TRBV12-4 to TRBJ1-5, with a weak D call TRBD1 (5 bases). With 2 bases removed from V and 4 bases from J, the gap between germline ends came to 6 bases. The CDR3 is 13 amino acids. CDR3 in amino acids: CASSLKGNQPQHF. The CDR3, as DNA: TGTGCCAGCAGTTTAAAGGGGAATCAGCCCCAGCATTTT.

At least ten counts were recorded for this clonotype. The chain uses TRBV11-2 and TRBJ1-2, with TRBD1 as a possible D gene (5 bases). Germline-derived CDR1 and CDR2 are SGHAT and FQNNGV. There are 14 residues in the CDR3. V was clipped by 2 bases and J by 6 bases, with 13 bases between them. The CDR3: CASSLLLGTDGYTF. CDR3 nucleotides: TGTGCCAGCAGCTTACTTCTGGGGACGGATGGCTACACCTTC.

Ten or more counts support this clonotype. V is TRBV7-2 and J is TRBJ2-1; 9 bases agree with TRBD2. CDR1 is SGHTA and CDR2 is FQGNSA in the germline V gene. Trimming took 5 bases from V and 8 from J; bases not matched to a gene: 13. This CDR3 spans 16 amino acids. CDR3 coding DNA: TGTGCCAGCAGCCTACAAGGTAGCGGGAGTTTCTATGAGCAGTTCTTC. This codes for CASSLQGSGSFYEQFF.

About this clonotype: A much larger clone differs by one base, so this may be a read error. CDR3 nucleotide sequence: TGTGCCAACAGTCACAGCAGGGCGACTAATGAAAAACTGTTTTTT. This translates into CANSHSRATNEKLFF. The rearrangement links TRBV6-1 to TRBJ1-4, with D possibly matching TRBD1 (5 bases). Per the germline V gene, CDR1 is MNHNS and CDR2 is SASEGT. The CDR3 is made up of 15 amino acids.

The V gene is TRBV20-1, the J gene TRBJ1-2; D ambiguous. Germline CDR1 reads DFQATT; CDR2 reads SNEGSKA (reference sequence). There are 14 residues in the CDR3. V lost 4 bases and J lost 1, with 13 bases in between. This CDR3 reads CSAKESSYNYGYTF. The CDR3 DNA reads as TGCAGTGCTAAAGAGAGTTCCTATAACTATGGCTACACCTTC.

This clonotype was detected a few times. The chain's CDR3 is CASSLNSYGEQFF. DNA for the CDR3: TGTGCCAGCAGCTTAAATTCTTACGGTGAGCAGTTCTTC. The V gene is TRBV7-3, the J gene TRBJ2-1; D is uncertain. V lost 1 base and J 9 bases, leaving 10 bases between the germline ends. The CDR3 runs 13 residues. Germline CDR1 and CDR2: SGHTA and FQGTGA.

This clonotype was counted between two and nine times. The gene calls are TRBV12-3 or TRBV12-4 and TRBJ1-5, with D perhaps matching TRBD1 (5 bases). V lost 6 bases and J lost 0, with 21 bases in between. The length of the CDR3 is 18 residues. DNA of the CDR3: TGTGCCAGCAGCGCGGGTGGGGGGGGGGGTTATAGCAATCAGCCCCAGCATTTT. It translates to CASSAGGGGGYSNQPQHF.

V and J are TRBV14 and TRBJ1-2; D is unclear. Trimming took 1 base from V and 4 from J, leaving 13 bases between them. The CDR3 totals 15 residues. Germline V lookup: CDR1 SGHDN, CDR2 FVKESK. The CDR3 DNA reads TGTGCCAGCAGCCAAGGTAGGGCGGGTGTCTATGGCTACACCTTC. Protein product: CASSQGRAGVYGYTF.

This clonotype occurred many times. The V call is TRBV27, the J call TRBJ2-7; D is undetermined. Germline V gives CDR1 MNHEY, CDR2 SMNVEV (reference sequence). There are 14 residues in the CDR3. Trimming pared 0 bases from V and 4 bases from J, leaving 10 bases between. The CDR3 nucleotides read TGTGCCAGCAGTTTATCGTTCACTCCGTACGAGCAGTACTTC. As protein: CASSLSFTPYEQYF.

The gene calls are TRBV13 and TRBJ2-1, with D possibly being TRBD1 (6 bases). The CDR3 runs to 14 residues. Germline V CDR1 and CDR2: PRHDT, FYEKMQ (reference sequence). With 4 bases removed from V and 10 bases from J, the gap between germline ends came to 17 bases. In DNA, the CDR3 is TGTGCCAGCAGCTCCGGCTACGCGAGGGGGGAGCAGTTCTTC. Translating it yields CASSSGYARGEQFF.